The 21 T cell receptor beta chains reported below all come from one sample, sequenced in a study of blood T cell repertoires in COVID-19. The table came from immunoSEQ multiplex PCR; TCRdb's copy has only in-frame clones and leaves some out. The sample gives 45,000 to 50,000 clones, approximately 85% of which show up once; roughly 7% is in the top ten. The source material was peripheral blood. These receptors were collected from a man aged 40-49 years with acute or convalescent COVID-19.

V is TRBV6-5 and J is TRBJ2-7; TRBD2 aligns across 13 bases. V shed 8 bases and J 6 bases; nucleotides not matched to a gene: 10. The CDR3 runs to 15 residues. Germline CDR1 reads MNHEY; CDR2 reads SVGAGI. The chain's CDR3 is CASRRGGTSGVEQYF. In DNA, the CDR3 is TGTGCCAGCCGCCGAGGGGGGACTAGCGGGGTCGAGCAGTACTTC.

The chain joins TRBV7-9 to TRBJ1-2, with a tentative D call TRBD1 (6 bases). The CDR3 contains 14 residues. CDR1 is SEHNR and CDR2 is FQNEAQ in the germline V gene (reference sequence). V was pared by 8 bases and J by 4 bases, with 17 bases between. For the CDR3, the DNA is TGTGCCAGCTCTCACTCCAGGGGTGGCTATGGCTACACCTTC. This translates into CASSHSRGGYGYTF.

This clone was seen just once. V usage is TRBV19 and J usage is TRBJ2-4; D is unclear. The CDR3 has 13 residues. V shed 5 bases and J shed 6 bases, with 11 bases lying between them. Germline lookup yields CDR1 LNHDA and CDR2 SQIVND (reference sequence). The DNA of the CDR3 is TGTGCCAGTAGTCCCCTAGGCCCAAACATTCAGTACTTC. Protein sequence: CASSPLGPNIQYF.

CDR3 residues: CASSRDSNEQFF. The CDR3 DNA follows: TGTGCCAGCAGTCGGGACAGTAATGAGCAGTTCTTC. This chain uses TRBV11-3 with TRBJ2-1; 7 bases are a match to TRBD1. Germline V CDR1 and CDR2: SGHNT, YENEEA. CDR3 size: 12 residues. V lost 6 bases to trimming and J lost 7 bases; unmatched junction nucleotides: 3.

The V gene is TRBV19, the J gene TRBJ1-2; D is perhaps TRBD1 (6 bases). CDR3 length equals 15 residues. Germline V lookup: CDR1 LNHDA, CDR2 SQIVND (reference sequence). V lost 6 bases and J lost 4, with 18 bases in between. CDR3 DNA: TGTGCCAGTAGCCCCCAGGGGCCAGGGGTCTATGGCTACACCTTC. Protein sequence: CASSPQGPGVYGYTF. Filled out from reference TRBV19 and TRBJ1-2, the complete variable domain reads DGGITQSPKYLFRKEGQNVTLSCEQNLNHDAMYWYRQDPGQGLRLIYYSQIVNDFQKGDIAEGYSVSREKKESFPLTVTSAQKNPTAFYLCASSPQGPGVYGYTFGSGTRLTVV.

The V and J genes are TRBV5-6 and TRBJ1-4; D remains ambiguous. The CDR3 has 12 amino acids. In germline, CDR1 is SGHDT, CDR2 YYEEEE. V was cut by 3 bases and J by 11 bases, with 11 bases left in between. The CDR3 loop is CASSWGAGKLFF. CDR3 sequence (DNA): TGTGCCAGCAGCTGGGGAGCTGGGAAACTGTTTTTT.

The chain recombines TRBV3-1 (or the pseudogene TRBV3-2) with TRBJ2-5, with 7 bases fitting TRBD1. This CDR3 has 15 amino acids. CDR1 is LGHDT, CDR2 YNNKEL, per germline (reference sequence). V gave up 4 bases and J gave up 5 bases; unmatched junction bases: 10. The CDR3 DNA reads TGTGCCAGCAGCCTGCGACAGGGTTACGGGGAGACCCAGTACTTC. Its translation: CASSLRQGYGETQYF.

The genes are TRBV20-1 and TRBJ2-5, with D unresolved. V was shortened by 8 bases and J by 4 bases, with 11 bases between the two germline ends. CDR1 DFQATT and CDR2 SNEGSKA come from the germline V gene (reference sequence). The CDR3 spans 11 residues. The CDR3 DNA sequence: TGCAGTCAAGAGTTTGGAGAGACCCAGTACTTC. Translation gives CSQEFGETQYF.

The genes are TRBV11-2 and TRBJ2-2, with 9 bases identical to TRBD1. Germline V gene lookup returns CDR1 SGHAT and CDR2 FQNNGV. The CDR3 loop spans 18 amino acids. The V segment lost 2 bases and the J segment 9 bases; nucleotides outside the gene matches: 16. The CDR3 DNA sequence: TGTGCCAGCAGCTTATTGGCAACCGGGACAGGGATCCGAAGGGAGCTGTTTTTT. It translates to CASSLLATGTGIRRELFF.

This clone showed up just a few times. V gene TRBV12-2 combines with J gene TRBJ1-4. TRBV12-2 is a pseudogene segment. This CDR3 spans 17 amino acids. The CDR3 sequence: CASRLVFGEPSNEKLFF. The CDR3 DNA follows: TGTGCAAGTCGCTTAGTTTTCGGGGAGCCGAGTAATGAAAAACTGTTTTTT.

V is TRBV28 and J is TRBJ1-2; 7 bases fit TRBD1. The V segment lost 5 bases and the J segment 4 bases; nucleotides outside the gene matches: 13. The CDR3 runs to 16 residues. Germline V CDR1 and CDR2: MDHEN, SYDVKM. The CDR3, as DNA: TGTGCCAGCAGTCCCGTTCTGGGGACAGATACCTATGGCTACACCTTC. The encoded protein is CASSPVLGTDTYGYTF.

The chain recombines TRBV6-5 with TRBJ1-1, with D uncertain. V lost 6 bases to trimming and J lost 0 bases, with 5 bases between them. The CDR3 has 12 amino acids. Per germline, CDR1 MNHEY and CDR2 SVGAGI. CDR3 in amino acids: CASRRMNTEAFF. The CDR3 DNA reads as TGTGCCAGCAGGAGGATGAACACTGAAGCTTTCTTT.

The chain combines TRBV30 with TRBJ1-4; 7 nucleotides agree with TRBD1. V dropped 4 bases and J dropped 4; count of bases not matched to a gene: 6. In germline, CDR1 is GTSNPN, CDR2 SVGIG (reference sequence). CDR3 length: 14 residues. The CDR3: CAWTEQGSNEKLFF. The CDR3 DNA sequence: TGTGCCTGGACCGAACAGGGGAGTAATGAAAAACTGTTTTTT.

This clone was found many times. The J gene is TRBJ1-1, the V gene TRBV18; D perhaps matches TRBD1 (6 bases). This CDR3 spans 14 amino acids. Germline V gives CDR1 KGHSH, CDR2 LQKENI. With 8 bases removed from V and 3 bases from J, the gap between germline ends came to 16 bases. The CDR3 nucleotides are TGTGCCAGCAGAATACAGGGTCCAGACACTGAAGCTTTCTTT. Protein: CASRIQGPDTEAFF.

This chain joins TRBV3-1 (or the pseudogene TRBV3-2) and TRBJ2-3, with 13 bases matching TRBD2. The CDR3 spans 17 residues. V lost 5 bases, J lost 4 bases, and 9 bases stayed unmatched. Germline V lookup: CDR1 LGHDT, CDR2 YNNKEL (reference sequence). CDR3 sequence: CASSASWTSGGADTQYF. The CDR3 region has the DNA TGTGCCAGCAGCGCATCTTGGACTAGCGGGGGCGCAGATACGCAGTATTTT.

The chain carries TRBV5-6 and TRBJ1-1; 10 positions agree with TRBD1. The CDR3 is 18 residues long. Per the germline V gene, CDR1 is SGHDT and CDR2 is YYEEEE. V dropped 1 base and J dropped 5; count of bases not matched to a gene: 14. The CDR3 region is CASSLRSLGQGQGTEAFF. CDR3 sequence (DNA): TGTGCCAGCAGCTTGAGGTCACTGGGACAGGGGCAGGGGACTGAAGCTTTCTTT.

CDR3 in amino acids: CAARQGEQYF. The CDR3 DNA reads TGTGCCGCCCGACAGGGCGAGCAGTACTTC. The rearrangement links TRBV30 to TRBJ2-7; 7 nucleotides align to TRBD1. V shed 8 bases, J shed 6 bases, and the junction held 4 bases outside the gene matches. Germline assignment: CDR1 GTSNPN and CDR2 SVGIG (reference sequence). The CDR3 extends over 10 amino acids.

The rearrangement joins TRBV19 to TRBJ1-5; 8 bases map to TRBD1. Germline V gives CDR1 LNHDA, CDR2 SQIVND (reference sequence). J gave up 6 bases and V 7 bases, and 11 bases lay outside the gene matches. This CDR3 comprises 15 residues. CDR3 sequence reads: CASTATGAGSQPQHF. In nucleotides, the CDR3 is TGTGCCAGTACCGCGACAGGGGCCGGCAGTCAGCCCCAGCATTTT.

The chain links TRBV27 to TRBJ2-2, with D perhaps matching TRBD2 (7 bases). V was trimmed by 3 bases and J by 6 bases, leaving 14 bases between them. CDR3 length equals 15 residues. Germline CDR1 and CDR2: MNHEY and SMNVEV (reference sequence). The CDR3 protein is CASSLGGAFPGELFF. CDR3 coding DNA: TGTGCCAGCAGTTTGGGGGGGGCCTTTCCCGGGGAGCTGTTTTTT.

The rearrangement links TRBV5-1 to TRBJ1-5; tentatively, D is TRBD1 (5 bases). This CDR3 has 16 amino acids. Germline V lookup: CDR1 SGHRS, CDR2 YFSETQ. Trimming cost V 7 bases and J 4 bases, with 21 bases left between them. The CDR3 DNA sequence: TGCGCCAGCCGTCCGACCCCGACAGAAATTAATCAGCCCCAGCATTTT. Residues: CASRPTPTEINQPQHF.

The chain links TRBV7-9 to TRBJ1-2; tentative D call: TRBD1 (5 bases). The CDR3 totals 16 residues. The V end lost 1 base, the J end lost 6 bases, and 18 bases lay between the germline ends. In germline, CDR1 is SEHNR, CDR2 FQNEAQ (reference sequence). CDR3 loop: CASSLGPVFAGDGYTF. The CDR3 region has the DNA TGTGCCAGCAGCTTAGGCCCCGTTTTCGCGGGGGATGGCTACACCTTC.